These 8 T cell receptor beta chains were sequenced from one sample in a study of T cells in Graves' hyperthyroidism and ophthalmopathy (dated by TCRdb to 2018 to 2020). Library preparation used multiplex PCR. Sequencing was carried out with an Illumina HiSeq 2000. TCR beta CDR3 regions were amplified from RNA transcripts. For the first round of RT-PCR on the TCR CDR3, the HTBI primer set was used together with the Qiagen OneStep RT-PCR kit. The raw public reads went through TCRdb reprocessing: fastp at Q25, MiXCR clone calling, in-frame beta chains kept. One record per CDR3 amino acid sequence lists the most common genes and DNA. The sample table records hundreds of thousands of distinct CDR3 sequences; approximately 15% of these occur just once. The ten largest clonotypes hold roughly 10% of the sample. Material: blood. The receptors here all came from a woman aged 18 to 35 with Graves' hyperthyroidism.

The chain employs TRBV19 and TRBJ1-2, with D hard to call. Germline loops: CDR1 LNHDA, CDR2 SQIVND (reference sequence). The CDR3 loop spans 15 amino acids. The V and J ends lost 2 bases and 4 bases respectively, with 14 bases between them. In DNA form, the CDR3 reads TGTGCCAGTAGTATAATCATCCGGGGTAGCTATGGCTACACCTTC. It codes for CASSIIIRGSYGYTF.

The sample holds many counts of this clonotype. The chain combines TRBV11-2 with TRBJ2-4, with 12 bases that match TRBD2. Per the germline V gene, CDR1 is SGHAT and CDR2 is FQNNGV. This CDR3 spans 14 amino acids. V lost 5 bases, J lost 6 bases, and 2 bases stayed unmatched. The CDR3 nucleotides read TGTGCCAGCAGCCCTAGCGGGAGGGGAAACATTCAGTACTTC. The encoded protein is CASSPSGRGNIQYF.

This clonotype appeared many times. The chain recombines TRBV28 with TRBJ2-3, with TRBD2 as a possible D gene (5 bases). The V gene lost 6 bases and the J gene lost 3 bases, with 22 bases spanning the gap. The CDR3 sequence is 17 residues long. Germline loops: CDR1 MDHEN, CDR2 SYDVKM. This CDR3 reads CASSPGMGEGWTDTQYF. The CDR3 nucleotides are TGTGCCAGCAGCCCCGGTATGGGCGAGGGTTGGACAGATACGCAGTATTTT.

This clonotype was seen a handful of times. The chain recombines TRBV5-8 with TRBJ1-2, with D possibly being TRBD1 (5 bases). The CDR3 has 12 amino acids. Deletions cut 4 bases from V and 5 bases from J, with 9 bases between. Per germline, CDR1 SGHTS and CDR2 YDEGEE. This CDR3 is CASSRDPYGYTF. The CDR3 coding sequence is TGTGCCAGCAGCCGGGACCCTTATGGCTACACCTTC.

V usage is TRBV6-2 or TRBV6-3 and J usage is TRBJ2-7; D may be TRBD2 (5 bases). V dropped 3 bases and J dropped 6 bases, with 21 bases sitting between them. The CDR3 loop spans 16 amino acids. CDR1 is MNHEY, CDR2 SVGEGT, per germline. The CDR3 protein is CASSYFLTGVASEQYF. CDR3 in DNA: TGTGCCAGCAGTTATTTTTTGACCGGGGTAGCGAGCGAGCAGTACTTC.

This clonotype came up many times. CDR3 nucleotides: TGTGCCACCGCCGGGACAGGGGGCAAGGGGTACGAGCAGTACTTC. Translated: CATAGTGGKGYEQYF. This rearrangement joins TRBV28 to TRBJ2-7; 12 positions match TRBD1. The CDR3 sequence is 15 residues long. V shed 10 bases, J shed 4 bases, and the junction held 11 bases outside the gene matches. Germline V gives CDR1 MDHEN, CDR2 SYDVKM.

Ten or more counts support this clonotype. The chain has TRBV11-1 and TRBJ2-7; 9 nucleotides match TRBD2. V lost 7 bases, J lost 3 bases, and 4 bases stayed unmatched. The CDR3 totals 13 residues. The germline CDR1 and CDR2 sequences are SGHAT and FQDESV (reference sequence). The CDR3 protein is CASTQTSGYEQYF. CDR3 nucleotides: TGTGCCAGCACCCAGACTAGCGGCTACGAGCAGTACTTC.

This clonotype has a count of ten or more. The chain employs TRBV3-1 and TRBJ1-5; possible D gene TRBD1, 5 bases. The CDR3 is made up of 17 amino acids. The V and J ends lost 5 bases and 3 bases respectively, with 20 bases between them. Looked up from germline, CDR1 is LGHDT and CDR2 is YNNKEL (reference sequence). The DNA of the CDR3 is TGTGCCAGCAGCGAAGGATGGGACGGAGGCCTCAATCAGCCCCAGCATTTT. This encodes CASSEGWDGGLNQPQHF.